This note documents a single TCR beta chain sequence. Its antigen is currently not known. Nothing much larger sits one base from this clone, and base qualities are not available. The data are from a study of early T cells in non-severe SARS-CoV-2 infection (dated by TCRdb to the early 2020s). Turning to the overall study: Bulk RNA from unsorted whole blood was used for TCR sequencing, so alpha and beta chains could not be paired. General findings and caveats noted by the study authors: VDJdb matching was skewed toward anti-spike CD8 responses and likely underestimated virus-specific expansions by missing private and CD4 specificities.

A case-control design nested within a healthcare worker cohort in London, UK, was used, with weekly nasopharyngeal swab PCR tests and blood sampling performed. Healthcare workers were recruited between 23 and 31 March 2020, during the week of the UK lockdown, and were followed weekly for up to roughly 16 weeks. Receptor amplification or capture employed 5' RACE. The sequencer listed for this sample is NextSeq 500. In the TCR library protocol, unique molecular identifiers were attached to individual cDNA molecules to correct for PCR bias and sequencing error. Both TCR alpha and beta chains were sequenced, and tight co-correlation was observed between alpha and beta sequence abundances in each sample. Under the source paper's analysis protocol: V gene, J gene and CDR3 annotation of TCR sequences was performed with Decombinator V4. Expanded TCRs were defined as changing significantly between any two time points under a Poisson model with p below 0.0001. TCR abundances were normalised to the total number of TCRs sequenced per sample and expressed as counts per million. MAIT TCRs were defined by TRAV1-2 paired with TRAJ12, TRAJ20 or TRAJ33, and iNKT TCRs by TRAV10 paired with TRAJ18. VDJdb, accessed 1 November 2021, was searched for CMV, EBV and SARS-CoV-2 annotated TCRs, with TCRs annotated for multiple antigens excluded. The public reads were reprocessed in TCRdb via fastp at Q25 and MiXCR, keeping in-frame beta chains. Each entry is one CDR3 protein sequence, shown with its most common DNA and genes. None of the V and J calls come from the authors' own analysis; TCRdb made them. The sample table lists approximately 90,000 distinct CDR3 sequences, 8% to 13% of them with a count of one. The ten most abundant clones make up about 4.5% of the sample.

The CDR3 runs 13 residues from the cysteine to the phenylalanine. Left in the record is the CDR3 DNA by itself, 39 bases read in frame from the first base. The germline V gene (reference sequence) yields GTSNPN for CDR1 and SVGIG for CDR2. The junction carries 15 bases between V and J, which are trimmed by 0 bases and 10 bases respectively. The sequence joins TRBV30 to TRBJ1-1; a tentative D match to TRBD1 spans 5 bases. This receptor was identified in an adult who was a healthcare worker with PCR-confirmed SARS-CoV-2 infection or an uninfected control (not recorded which). The specimen comprised whole blood, sampled at baseline. The nucleotide sequence reads TGTGCCTGGAGTGTGGGATCAGGGTTCGGAGCTTTCTTT. Translated, this gives CAWSVGSGFGAFF.